Below, 5 T cell receptor beta chains from the same sample are listed, as sequenced in a study of regulatory T cells in long-lasting Graves disease. The time point was: newly diagnosed GD, antithyroid drugs for less than 3 months. There was RNA extracted from PBMCs, and the TCR library was made from it. Arm-PCR of CDR3 regions and iRepertoire HTBI primers were the basis on which TCR beta libraries were built. Using its own MiXCR run on the multiplex PCR reads, TCRdb lists one record per CDR3 protein. The profile covers about half a million distinct CDR3 sequences, with about 11% appearing a single time and 7.5% to 9% taken by the ten largest. Separately, the same data were catalogued under a study of T cells in Graves' hyperthyroidism and ophthalmopathy.

Sequencing used peripheral blood mononuclear cells (PBMCs), obtained at new diagnosis, from a patient treated with antithyroid drugs. The source is a woman under 40 with Graves disease.

This clonotype occurred many times. This rearrangement joins TRBV11-2 to TRBJ2-3; 7 positions match TRBD2. J was trimmed by 1 base and V by 5 bases; bases with no gene match: 15. Germline V gives CDR1 SGHAT, CDR2 FQNNGV. The CDR3 totals 18 residues. CDR3 region: CASSPVGVAGDGTDTQYF. The CDR3 DNA reads TGTGCCAGCAGCCCTGTGGGTGTGGCGGGAGATGGCACAGATACGCAGTATTTT.

The chain carries TRBV11-2 and TRBJ1-2; D ambiguous. CDR1 and CDR2 from the germline V gene are SGHAT and FQNNGV. This CDR3 has 14 amino acids. Trimming took 1 base from V and 6 from J, leaving 12 bases between them. The CDR3 spells CASSLVPGVHGYTF. For the CDR3, the DNA is TGTGCCAGCAGCTTAGTTCCTGGGGTCCATGGCTACACCTTC. Full variable domain (remainder filled in from reference TRBV11-2 and TRBJ1-2): EAGVAQSPRYKIIEKRQSVAFWCNPISGHATLYWYQQILGQGPKLLIQFQNNGVVDDSQLPKDRFSAERLKGVDSTLKIQPAKLEDSAVYLCASSLVPGVHGYTFGSGTRLTVV.

This clonotype was seen a few times. The chain combines TRBV4-3 with TRBJ1-1; 8 bases are a match to TRBD1. CDR3 length: 17 residues. Germline V lookup: CDR1 LGHNA, CDR2 YSLEER. The V and J ends lost 1 base and 6 bases, in that order; junction bases with no gene match: 13. CDR3 in amino acids: CASSQVLVTGQVPEAFF. The CDR3 DNA sequence: TGCGCCAGCAGCCAAGTTTTGGTGACGGGACAGGTCCCTGAAGCTTTCTTT.

This rearrangement joins TRBV7-3 to TRBJ2-3; D is unresolved. The CDR3 runs 13 residues. V lost 5 bases and J lost 2, with 8 bases in between. In germline, CDR1 is SGHTA, CDR2 FQGTGA. The CDR3 DNA reads TGTGCCAGCAGCGCCTGGATCACAGATACGCAGTATTTT. Encoded protein: CASSAWITDTQYF.

As for this clonotype: This clone may be a read error of a much larger clone one base away. V is TRBV7-3 and J is TRBJ2-1; no definite D call. The CDR3 spans 18 residues. The germline V and J ends were trimmed by 2 bases and 4 bases, with 21 bases remaining between them. Germline V gene sequence: CDR1 SGHTA, CDR2 FQGTGA. CDR3 loop: CASSLLPRFVNSYNEQFF. CDR3 coding DNA: TGTGCCAGCAGCTTATTACCCCGGTTCGTAAACTCTTACAATGAGCAGTTCTTC. The entire variable domain, with the rest obtained from reference TRBV7-3 and TRBJ2-1, is as follows: GAGVSQTPSNKVTEKGKYVELRCDPISGHTALYWYRQSLGQGPEFLIYFQGTGAADDSGLPNDRFFAVRPEGSVSTLKIQRTERGDSAVYLCASSLLPRFVNSYNEQFFGPGTRLTVL.